This TCR beta chain derives from a study of PD-L1 blockade in urothelial cancer. Study background: The median T cell count in blood samples was 141,255.

Documented time point: peripheral blood 6 weeks after treatment start. Trimming cost V 0 bases and J 7 bases, with 4 bases left between them. This CDR3 region has 11 residues. Germline CDR1 is SGHTA and CDR2 is FQGNSA. Sequencing was performed with immunoSEQ multiplex PCR; in TCRdb, only in-frame clones are kept and a portion is missing. The repertoire holds about 45,000 clones, about 80% seen once, with more than 12% in the top ten. This receptor was taken from a man in his sixties with urothelial cancer. This material consisted of PBMCs, taken around atezolizumab (anti-PD-L1) treatment. This rearrangement joins TRBV7-2 to TRBJ2-7; D gene ambiguous. CDR3 nucleotide sequence: TGTGCCAGCAGCTTAGCGGCAGAGCAGTACTTC. Translated: CASSLAAEQYF.